One and the same sample provided the 4 T cell receptor beta chains below, sequenced in a study of T cells in Graves' hyperthyroidism and ophthalmopathy. The CDR3 regions of TCR beta were amplified from RNA transcripts. The study used the HTBI primer set for a first-round RT-PCR of the TCR CDR3. From the multiplex PCR reads, TCRdb called clonotypes with MiXCR, one entry per CDR3 protein. The sample has under 550,000 distinct CDR3 sequences, 15% to 20% seen once; the top ten hold roughly 44%. Material: blood. The receptors here all came from a man in his forties with Graves' ophthalmopathy.

The sample holds many counts of this clonotype. V gene TRBV7-6 combines with J gene TRBJ2-3, with TRBD2 matching 12 bases. The CDR3 consists of 15 residues. J was trimmed by 5 bases and V by 4 bases; bases with no gene match: 4. Germline assignment: CDR1 SGHVS and CDR2 FNYEAQ. The CDR3 nucleotides are TGTGCCAGCAGCTCACTAGCGGGAGGATTAGATACGCAGTATTTT. Protein product: CASSSLAGGLDTQYF.

This clonotype was detected ten times or more. The V gene is TRBV2, the J gene TRBJ2-1; D uncertain. Germline V gene lookup returns CDR1 SNHLY and CDR2 FYNNEI. This CDR3 region has 14 residues. Trimming left V 2 bases short and J 12 bases short, with 17 bases between. The CDR3 loop is CASSERATAPRQFF. The CDR3 DNA sequence: TGTGCCAGCAGTGAAAGGGCCACGGCCCCCAGGCAGTTCTTC.

A few counts support this clonotype. The gene calls are TRBV7-8 and TRBJ2-2; 8 nucleotides match TRBD1. Germline lookup yields CDR1 SGHVS and CDR2 FQNEAQ. This CDR3 has 14 amino acids. The ends lost 5 bases at V and 7 bases at J; junction bases unmatched: 6. This CDR3 is CASSGQGLVGELFF. CDR3 nucleotide sequence: TGTGCCAGCAGCGGACAGGGTTTAGTCGGGGAGCTGTTTTTT.

The V call is TRBV14, the J call TRBJ2-1; D remains ambiguous. Trimming removed 2 bases at V and 7 bases at J, with 9 bases between. The CDR3 contains 13 residues. The germline V gene encodes CDR1 SGHDN and CDR2 FVKESK. The chain's CDR3 is CASSQNLLNEQFF. The CDR3 bases are TGTGCCAGCAGCCAAAATCTTCTGAATGAGCAGTTCTTC.